The sequence of this T cell receptor beta chain was determined in a study of T cells after yellow fever vaccination. Germline V lookup: CDR1 SGHNT, CDR2 YYREEE (reference sequence). The CDR3 runs to 18 residues. Germline trimming cut 5 bases from V and 0 bases from J; bases unmatched to any gene: 11. TCRdb called the 5' RACE reads again in MiXCR, with one record for every CDR3 protein. The sample lists around 150,000 distinct CDR3 sequences, about 7% occurring once. The genes are TRBV5-4 and TRBJ2-3; 11 bases map to TRBD2. Sequences were derived from CD4+ T cells sorted from PBMCs, sampled about 5 days after the first yellow fever vaccination. The clonotype comes from a man between 18 and 29 years old who received the YFV17D yellow fever vaccine. CDR3: CASRELAGGSSSTDTQYF. DNA of the CDR3: TGTGCCAGCAGGGAGCTAGCGGGGGGATCCTCTAGCACAGATACGCAGTATTTT.